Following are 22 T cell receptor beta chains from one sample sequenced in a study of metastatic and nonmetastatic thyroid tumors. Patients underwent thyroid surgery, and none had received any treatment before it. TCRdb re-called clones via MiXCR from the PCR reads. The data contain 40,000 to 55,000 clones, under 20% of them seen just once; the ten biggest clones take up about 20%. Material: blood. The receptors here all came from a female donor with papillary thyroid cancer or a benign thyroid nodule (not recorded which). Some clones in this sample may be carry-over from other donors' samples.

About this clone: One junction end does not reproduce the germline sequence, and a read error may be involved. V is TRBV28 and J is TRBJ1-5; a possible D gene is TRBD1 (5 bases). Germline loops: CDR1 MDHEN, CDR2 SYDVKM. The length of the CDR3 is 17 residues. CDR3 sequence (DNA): TGTGCCAGCAGTTCTCCCCACCTGACAGATAGCAATCAGCCCAAGAATTTT. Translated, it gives CASSSPHLTDSNQPKNF.

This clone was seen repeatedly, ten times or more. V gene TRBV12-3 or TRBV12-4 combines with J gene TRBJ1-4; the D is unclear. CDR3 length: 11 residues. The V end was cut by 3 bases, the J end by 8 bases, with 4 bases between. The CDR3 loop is CASSFQEKLFF. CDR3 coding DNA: TGTGCCAGCAGTTTCCAGGAAAAACTGTTTTTT.

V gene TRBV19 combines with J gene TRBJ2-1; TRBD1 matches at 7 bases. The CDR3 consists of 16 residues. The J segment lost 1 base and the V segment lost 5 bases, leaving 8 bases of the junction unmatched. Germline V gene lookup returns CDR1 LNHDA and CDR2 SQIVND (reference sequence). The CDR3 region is CASSLRQGRSYNEQFF. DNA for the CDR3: TGTGCCAGTAGTCTTAGACAGGGTAGGTCCTACAATGAGCAGTTCTTC. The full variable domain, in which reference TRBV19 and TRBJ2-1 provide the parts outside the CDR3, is DGGITQSPKYLFRKEGQNVTLSCEQNLNHDAMYWYRQDPGQGLRLIYYSQIVNDFQKGDIAEGYSVSREKKESFPLTVTSAQKNPTAFYLCASSLRQGRSYNEQFFGPGTRLTVL.

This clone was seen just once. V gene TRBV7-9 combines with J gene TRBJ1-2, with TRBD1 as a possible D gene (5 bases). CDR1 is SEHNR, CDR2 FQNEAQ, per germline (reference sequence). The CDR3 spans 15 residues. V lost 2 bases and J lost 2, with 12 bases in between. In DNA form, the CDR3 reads TGTGCCAGCAGCTTATATGACAGCCCCAACTATGGCTACACCTTC. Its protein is CASSLYDSPNYGYTF.

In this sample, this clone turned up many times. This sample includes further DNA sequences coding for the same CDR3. The chain's CDR3 is CAGEGYTF. The CDR3 DNA is TGTGCCGGCGAAGGCTACACCTTC. The J gene is TRBJ1-2, the V gene TRBV2; D is ambiguous. CDR3 length: 8 residues. The ends were cut back, 11 bases at V and 8 bases at J, with 6 bases in the middle. Germline V gives CDR1 SNHLY, CDR2 FYNNEI.

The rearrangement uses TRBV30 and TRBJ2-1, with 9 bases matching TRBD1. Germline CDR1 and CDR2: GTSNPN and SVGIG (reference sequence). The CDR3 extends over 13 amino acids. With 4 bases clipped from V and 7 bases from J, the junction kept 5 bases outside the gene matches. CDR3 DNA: TGTGCCTGGACCGGGACAGGGAGGAATGAGCAGTTCTTC. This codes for CAWTGTGRNEQFF.

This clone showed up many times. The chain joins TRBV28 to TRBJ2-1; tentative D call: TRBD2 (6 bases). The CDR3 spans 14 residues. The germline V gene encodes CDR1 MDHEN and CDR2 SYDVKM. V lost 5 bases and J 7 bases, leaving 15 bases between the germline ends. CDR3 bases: TGTGCCAGCAGTCGGTCGGAGGGCCGGAATGAGCAGTTCTTC. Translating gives CASSRSEGRNEQFF.

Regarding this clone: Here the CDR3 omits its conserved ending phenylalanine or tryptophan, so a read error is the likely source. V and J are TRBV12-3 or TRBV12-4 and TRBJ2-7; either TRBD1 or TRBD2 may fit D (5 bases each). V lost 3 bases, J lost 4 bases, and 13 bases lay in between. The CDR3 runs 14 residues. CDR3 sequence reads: CASSLSGTSYEQYL. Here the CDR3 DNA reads TGTGCCAGCAGTTTGAGTGGGACGAGTTACGAGCAGTACCTC.

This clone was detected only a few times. The CDR3 protein is CASSSITIGAGAYEQYF. For the CDR3, the DNA is TGTGCCAGCAGTTCAATTACGATTGGGGCAGGCGCCTACGAGCAGTACTTC. The V gene is TRBV6-2 or TRBV6-3, the J gene TRBJ2-7; possible D gene TRBD1, 5 bases. This CDR3 region has 17 residues. From germline, CDR1 is MNHEY and CDR2 SVGEGT. V was clipped by 4 bases and J by 2 bases, with 21 bases between them.

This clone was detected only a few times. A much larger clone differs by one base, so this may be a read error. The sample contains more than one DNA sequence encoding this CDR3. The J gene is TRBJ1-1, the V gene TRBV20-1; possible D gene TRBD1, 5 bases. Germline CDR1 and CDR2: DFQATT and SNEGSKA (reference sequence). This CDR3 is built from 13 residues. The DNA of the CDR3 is TGCAGTGCCCCACAGGACTTATACACTGAAGCTTTCTTC. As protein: CSAPQDLYTEAFF.

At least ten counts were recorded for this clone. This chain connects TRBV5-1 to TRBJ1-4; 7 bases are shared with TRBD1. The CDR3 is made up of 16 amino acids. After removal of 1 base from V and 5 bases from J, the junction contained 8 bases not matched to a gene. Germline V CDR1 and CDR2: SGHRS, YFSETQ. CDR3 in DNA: TGCGCCAGCAGCTTGACGCCCCAGGGGGGGAATGAAAAACTGTTTTTT. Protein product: CASSLTPQGGNEKLFF.

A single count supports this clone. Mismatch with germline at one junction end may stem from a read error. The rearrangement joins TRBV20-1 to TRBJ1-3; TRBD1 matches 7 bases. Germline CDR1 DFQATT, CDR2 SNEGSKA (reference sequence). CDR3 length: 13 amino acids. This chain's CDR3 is CSARANRGNTINF. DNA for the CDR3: TGCAGTGCTAGAGCTAACAGGGGAAACACAATAAATTTT.

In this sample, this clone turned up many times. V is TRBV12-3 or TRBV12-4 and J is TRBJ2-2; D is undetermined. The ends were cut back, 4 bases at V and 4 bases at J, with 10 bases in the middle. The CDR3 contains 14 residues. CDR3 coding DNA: TGTGCCAGCAGTTACTATGATCCCACCGGGGAGCTGTTTTTT. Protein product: CASSYYDPTGELFF.

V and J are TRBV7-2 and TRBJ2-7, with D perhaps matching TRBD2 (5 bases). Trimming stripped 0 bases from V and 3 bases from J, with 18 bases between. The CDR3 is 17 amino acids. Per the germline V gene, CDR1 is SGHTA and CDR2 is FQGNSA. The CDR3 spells CASSLAPVRGDYYEQYF. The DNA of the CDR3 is TGTGCCAGCAGCTTAGCGCCGGTTCGAGGAGACTACTACGAGCAGTACTTC.

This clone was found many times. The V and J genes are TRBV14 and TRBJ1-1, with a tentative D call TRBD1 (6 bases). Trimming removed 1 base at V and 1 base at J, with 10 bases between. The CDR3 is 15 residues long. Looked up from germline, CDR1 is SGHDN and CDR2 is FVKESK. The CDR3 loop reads CASSQVLGQNTEAFF. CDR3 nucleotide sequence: TGTGCCAGCAGCCAAGTCTTGGGACAGAACACTGAAGCTTTCTTT. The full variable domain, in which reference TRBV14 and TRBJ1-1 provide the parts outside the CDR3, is EAGVTQFPSHSVIEKGQTVTLRCDPISGHDNLYWYRRVMGKEIKFLLHFVKESKQDESGMPNNRFLAERTGGTYSTLKVQPAELEDSGVYFCASSQVLGQNTEAFFGQGTRLTVV.

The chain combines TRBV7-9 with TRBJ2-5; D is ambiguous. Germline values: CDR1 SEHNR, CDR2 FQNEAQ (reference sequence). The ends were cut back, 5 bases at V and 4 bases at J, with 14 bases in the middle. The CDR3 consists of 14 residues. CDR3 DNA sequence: TGTGCCAGCAGCCCCAGAGGCAACCTAGAGACCCAGTACTTC. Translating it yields CASSPRGNLETQYF.

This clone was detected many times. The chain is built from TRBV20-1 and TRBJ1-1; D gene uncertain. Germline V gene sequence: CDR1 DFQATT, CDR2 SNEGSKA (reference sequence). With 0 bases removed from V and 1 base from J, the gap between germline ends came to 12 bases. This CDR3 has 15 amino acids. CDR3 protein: CSARDPSPQNTEAFF. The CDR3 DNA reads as TGCAGTGCTAGAGATCCCTCCCCTCAGAACACTGAAGCTTTCTTT.

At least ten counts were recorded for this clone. CDR3 sequence: CASRTVSSGTYNEQFF. CDR3 sequence (DNA): TGTGCCAGCAGGACCGTTTCTAGCGGGACCTACAATGAGCAGTTCTTC. The chain combines TRBV6-1 with TRBJ2-1; TRBD2 matches 9 bases. The length of the CDR3 is 16 residues. The V segment lost 6 bases and the J segment 2 bases; nucleotides outside the gene matches: 8. CDR1 and CDR2 (germline): MNHNS, SASEGT.

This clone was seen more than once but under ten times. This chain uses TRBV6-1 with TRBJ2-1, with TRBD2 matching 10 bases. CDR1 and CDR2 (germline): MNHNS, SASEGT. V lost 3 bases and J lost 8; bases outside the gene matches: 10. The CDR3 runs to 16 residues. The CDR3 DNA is TGTGCCAGCAGTGACTCAACTAGCGGGGATGTGGATGAGCAGTTCTTC. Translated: CASSDSTSGDVDEQFF.

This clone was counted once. The CDR3 here is CASSESGTYEQYF. The CDR3 region has the DNA TGCGCCAGCAGCGAGTCAGGGACCTACGAGCAGTACTTC. The genes are TRBV5-1 and TRBJ2-7; TRBD1 is a possible D gene (5 bases). Trimming left V 4 bases short and J 2 bases short, with 10 bases between. The length of the CDR3 is 13 residues. Per germline, CDR1 SGHRS and CDR2 YFSETQ.

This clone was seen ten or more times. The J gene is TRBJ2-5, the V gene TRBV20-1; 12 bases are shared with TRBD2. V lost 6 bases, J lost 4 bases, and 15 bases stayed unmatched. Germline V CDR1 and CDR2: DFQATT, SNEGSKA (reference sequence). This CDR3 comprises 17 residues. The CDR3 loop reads CSAGGLAGGPVGETQYF. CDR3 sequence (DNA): TGCAGTGCCGGCGGCCTAGCGGGAGGGCCGGTGGGAGAGACCCAGTACTTC.

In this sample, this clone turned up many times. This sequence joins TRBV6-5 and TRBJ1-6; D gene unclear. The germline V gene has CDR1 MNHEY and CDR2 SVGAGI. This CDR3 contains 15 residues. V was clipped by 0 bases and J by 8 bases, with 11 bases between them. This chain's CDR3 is CASSYSSTKDSPLHF. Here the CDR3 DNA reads TGTGCCAGCAGTTACTCGAGTACTAAGGATTCACCCCTCCACTTT.